Below are 22 T cell receptor beta chains sequenced from a single sample in a study of blood T cell repertoires in COVID-19. Generated by immunoSEQ multiplex PCR, the TCRdb table keeps only in-frame clones and is missing some. The sample shows roughly 400,000 clones, around nine tenths of them seen only once. Material: PBMCs or T cells enriched from blood (not recorded which). The receptors were gathered from a woman aged 45-65 years who had recovered from COVID-19.

J is TRBJ2-1 and V is TRBV14; 10 positions match TRBD1. The V and J ends lost 5 bases and 4 bases, in that order; junction bases with no gene match: 5. The CDR3 totals 15 residues. CDR1 and CDR2 (germline): SGHDN, FVKESK. The CDR3 sequence: CASSTRQGAYNEQFF. The CDR3 DNA reads TGTGCCAGCAGCACACGACAGGGGGCTTACAATGAGCAGTTCTTC.

The rearrangement uses TRBV5-1 and TRBJ2-7; 10 bases are shared with TRBD2. This CDR3 contains 14 residues. V was clipped by 4 bases and J by 5 bases; unmatched bases: 6. CDR1 and CDR2 (germline): SGHRS, YFSETQ. This CDR3 is CASSPPSGGHEQYF. The CDR3 nucleotides are TGCGCCAGCAGCCCGCCTAGCGGGGGCCACGAGCAGTACTTC.

J is TRBJ2-3 and V is TRBV29-1, with TRBD2 matching over 11 bases. This CDR3 region has 14 residues. The V segment lost 5 bases and the J segment 5 bases; nucleotides outside the gene matches: 6. The germline CDR1 and CDR2 sequences are SQVTM and ANQGSEA. This CDR3 is CSVILAGVVDTQYF. The CDR3 DNA sequence: TGCAGCGTTATACTAGCGGGGGTCGTAGATACGCAGTATTTT.

This clone has a single count. This chain connects TRBV7-9 to TRBJ1-2; weak D call: TRBD1 (5 bases). Germline V gene sequence: CDR1 SEHNR, CDR2 FQNEAQ (reference sequence). The CDR3 length is 17 residues. V dropped 4 bases and J dropped 1 base, with 19 bases sitting between them. The CDR3 sequence is CASSSLAGDYRNYGYTF. CDR3 DNA: TGTGCCAGCAGCTCACTTGCGGGGGATTATCGTAACTATGGCTACACCTTC.

The chain uses TRBV5-1 and TRBJ2-5; 8 bases align to TRBD1. The germline CDR1 and CDR2 sequences are SGHRS and YFSETQ. The CDR3 has 14 amino acids. Trimming removed 3 bases from V and 9 bases from J; junction bases left unmatched: 10. In DNA, the CDR3 is TGCGCCAGCAGCTCTTTGACAGGGGAGACATCCCAGTACTTC. Translated, it gives CASSSLTGETSQYF.

Notes on this clone: At one boundary the junction diverges from the germline segment, which might be a read error. CDR3 protein: CASSVIAGGGTDTQNF. The CDR3 nucleotides are TGTGCCAGCAGCGTAATAGCGGGGGGCGGCACAGATACGCAGAATTTT. The chain is built from TRBV5-4 and TRBJ2-3; the match to TRBD2 covers 10 bases. CDR3 size: 16 residues. The germline gives CDR1 SGHNT, CDR2 YYREEE (reference sequence).

The chain combines TRBV7-9 with TRBJ2-3; D possibly corresponds to TRBD1 (5 bases). V was cut by 5 bases and J by 11 bases, with 14 bases left in between. Germline V CDR1 and CDR2: SEHNR, FQNEAQ (reference sequence). This CDR3 has 12 residues. The CDR3 is CASSGPGNGQYF. The DNA for the CDR3 is TGTGCCAGCAGCGGACCAGGGAATGGGCAGTATTTT.

V usage is TRBV3-1 (or the pseudogene TRBV3-2) and J usage is TRBJ2-1; 8 bases agree with TRBD2. There are 18 residues in the CDR3. Unmatched junction bases numbered 10, after V lost 3 bases and J lost 0 bases. Germline V lookup: CDR1 LGHDT, CDR2 YNNKEL (reference sequence). CDR3 residues: CASSHSSGGAHSYNEQFF. Here the CDR3 DNA reads TGTGCCAGCAGCCATTCTTCCGGGGGGGCCCACTCCTACAATGAGCAGTTCTTC.

This clone turned up a few times. V gene TRBV4-3 combines with J gene TRBJ1-2, with 7 bases matching TRBD1. CDR3 length: 15 residues. Trimming took 1 base from V and 6 from J; bases not matched to a gene: 8. Germline V gene lookup returns CDR1 LGHNA and CDR2 YSLEER. DNA for the CDR3: TGCGCCAGCAGCCAAGGGAGAGGGGGCGCGGATGGCTACACCTTC. This codes for CASSQGRGGADGYTF.

The J gene is TRBJ2-1, the V gene TRBV11-2; TRBD2 matches at 10 bases. CDR3 size: 17 residues. Trimming at V came to 4 bases and at J to 4 bases, leaving 10 bases not matched to a gene. Germline V lookup: CDR1 SGHAT, CDR2 FQNNGV. The CDR3 is CASSYLAGGKWYNEQFF. The CDR3 bases are TGTGCCAGCAGCTATTTAGCGGGGGGTAAGTGGTACAATGAGCAGTTCTTC.

This clone has just one count. The chain combines TRBV21-1 with TRBJ1-5; the D segment call TRBD1 is taken from the table without a DNA check. TRBV21-1 corresponds to a pseudogene. This CDR3 contains 14 residues. CDR3 loop: CASRRDRCNQPQHF. The CDR3 nucleotides are TGTGCCAGCAGGAGGGACAGATGTAATCAGCCCCAGCATTTT.

This rearrangement joins TRBV4-1 to TRBJ2-5, with TRBD2 matching over 9 bases. The ends lost 3 bases at V and 6 bases at J; junction bases unmatched: 5. Germline V gene lookup returns CDR1 MGHRA and CDR2 YSYEKL. The length of the CDR3 is 14 residues. Here the CDR3 reads CASSQLAGDQTQYF. As DNA, the CDR3 is TGCGCCAGCAGCCAGTTAGCGGGGGACCAGACCCAGTACTTC.

The chain combines TRBV7-2 with TRBJ1-3; possible D gene TRBD1, 6 bases. V lost 0 bases, J lost 3 bases, and 12 bases lay in between. CDR1 is SGHTA, CDR2 FQGNSA, per germline. There are 16 residues in the CDR3. CDR3 coding DNA: TGTGCCAGCAGCTTAGCGGGGGGGGGCATTGGAAACACCATATATTTT. Translated: CASSLAGGGIGNTIYF.

J is TRBJ2-1 and V is TRBV7-9, with 12 bases that match TRBD2. This CDR3 is 16 amino acids long. Germline CDR1 and CDR2: SEHNR and FQNEAQ (reference sequence). The ends lost 5 bases at V and 7 bases at J; junction bases unmatched: 9. In DNA, the CDR3 is TGTGCCAGCAGCGTGCCTAGCGGGGGGGTTTGGAATGAGCAGTTCTTC. This codes for CASSVPSGGVWNEQFF.

The J gene is TRBJ2-2, the V gene TRBV18; the D is unclear. Germline assignment: CDR1 KGHSH and CDR2 LQKENI. The CDR3 consists of 13 residues. The V end was cut by 3 bases, the J end by 6 bases, with 8 bases between. DNA of the CDR3: TGTGCCAGCTCACCGTCGGTGTCCGGGGAGCTGTTTTTT. Its protein is CASSPSVSGELFF.

The rearrangement joins TRBV25-1 to TRBJ2-1, with D possibly TRBD2 on 7 matching bases. Germline CDR1 is MGHDK and CDR2 is SYGVNS. The length of the CDR3 is 16 residues. V lost 1 base, J lost 4 bases, and 14 bases lay in between. The CDR3 spells CASSESGRGGYNEQFF. CDR3 DNA sequence: TGTGCCAGCAGTGAATCAGGGAGGGGGGGGTACAATGAGCAGTTCTTC.

The CDR3 region is CASSLGTGLYGYTF. The CDR3 nucleotides are TGTGCCAGCAGCCTCGGGACAGGTCTATATGGCTACACCTTC. The rearrangement links TRBV5-6 to TRBJ1-2, with 8 bases aligning to TRBD1. This CDR3 is built from 14 residues. Unmatched junction bases numbered 7, after V lost 4 bases and J lost 5 bases. CDR1 and CDR2 from the germline V gene are SGHDT and YYEEEE.

Only one count was recorded for this clone. The genes are TRBV3-1 (or the pseudogene TRBV3-2) and TRBJ1-1; possible D gene TRBD1, 6 bases. The CDR3 extends over 16 amino acids. Trimming stripped 1 base from V and 2 bases from J, with 14 bases between. The germline CDR1 and CDR2 sequences are LGHDT and YNNKEL (reference sequence). CDR3 loop: CASSQVGGLGNTEAFF. In nucleotides, the CDR3 is TGTGCCAGCAGCCAAGTCGGGGGGCTGGGCAACACTGAAGCTTTCTTT.

This clone showed up just a few times. The J gene is TRBJ1-5, the V gene TRBV9; D is unresolved. Germline values: CDR1 SGDLS, CDR2 YYNGEE. CDR3 length: 15 amino acids. V dropped 0 bases and J dropped 2 bases, with 9 bases sitting between them. The CDR3 region is CASSVDPSRNQPQHF. The CDR3 bases are TGTGCCAGCAGCGTAGACCCCAGTCGCAATCAGCCCCAGCATTTT.

This clone came up once. CDR3 sequence: CASRQSGERDTQYF. The DNA of the CDR3 is TGTGCCAGCAGGCAATCGGGGGAACGGGATACGCAGTATTTT. V and J are TRBV7-3 and TRBJ2-3, with a possible D match to TRBD2 (6 bases). Germline loops: CDR1 SGHTA, CDR2 FQGTGA. V was clipped by 6 bases and J by 6 bases, with 16 bases between them. The CDR3 covers 14 residues.

The chain combines TRBV5-4 with TRBJ1-6; D is undetermined. The CDR3 covers 15 residues. V lost 4 bases to trimming and J lost 7 bases, with 15 bases between them. CDR1 and CDR2 (germline): SGHNT, YYREEE (reference sequence). The CDR3 loop is CASSPGWQTNSPLHF. The CDR3 nucleotides read TGTGCCAGCAGCCCCGGGTGGCAGACGAATTCACCCCTCCACTTT.

This chain links TRBV25-1 with TRBJ1-2; the D is unclear. CDR3 size: 12 residues. The ends were cut back, 1 base at V and 4 bases at J, with 4 bases in the middle. The germline CDR1 and CDR2 sequences are MGHDK and SYGVNS. As DNA, the CDR3 is TGTGCCAGCAGTGAATCCCTCTATGGCTACACCTTC. It is translated as CASSESLYGYTF.